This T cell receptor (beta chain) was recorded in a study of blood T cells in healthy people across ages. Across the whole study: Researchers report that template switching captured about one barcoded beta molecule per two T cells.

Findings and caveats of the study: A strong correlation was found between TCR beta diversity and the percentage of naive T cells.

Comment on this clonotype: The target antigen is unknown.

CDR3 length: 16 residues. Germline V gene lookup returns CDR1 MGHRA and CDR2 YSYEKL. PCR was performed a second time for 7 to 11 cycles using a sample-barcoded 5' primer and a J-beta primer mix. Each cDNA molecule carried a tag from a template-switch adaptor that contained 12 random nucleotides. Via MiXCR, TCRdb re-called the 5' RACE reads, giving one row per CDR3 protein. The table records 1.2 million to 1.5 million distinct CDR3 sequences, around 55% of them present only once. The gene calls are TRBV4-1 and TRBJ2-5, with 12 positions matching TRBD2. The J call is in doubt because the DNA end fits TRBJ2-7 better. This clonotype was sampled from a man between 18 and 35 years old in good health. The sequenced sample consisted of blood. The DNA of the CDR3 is TGCGCCAGCAGCCAAGTCAGGACTAGCGGGAATCACGAGCAGTACTTC. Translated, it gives CASSQVRTSGNHEQYF.